This record looks at one TCR beta chain sequence and its context. These data are taken from a study of blood T cell repertoires in COVID-19. The germline V gene encodes CDR1 LGHNA and CDR2 YNFKEQ. Trimming took off 1 base at V and 4 bases at J, with 19 bases between the two ends. The CDR3 contains 17 residues. Per the authors' pipeline: Amplifying reference gene primers gave estimates of nucleated cell counts. Only in-frame clones appear in the TCRdb table, and some are missing; sequencing was by immunoSEQ multiplex PCR. The V and J calls and clone size are taken from that table; D and trimming were inferred from the DNA. The sample includes about 120,000 clones, about 89% of them seen just once.

Sequencing used peripheral blood. The genes are TRBV4-2 and TRBJ1-2; D might be TRBD1 (5 bases). The clonotype was recovered from a human donor with acute or convalescent COVID-19. The donor label of this sample is uncertain. The chain's CDR3 is CASSQVGWGRATYGYTF. The CDR3 nucleotides read TGTGCCAGCAGCCAAGTGGGGTGGGGCAGGGCGACCTATGGCTACACCTTC.